This entry lists 21 T cell receptor beta chains sequenced from one sample in a study of molecular identifiers for immune sequencing clone quantification. TCRdb passed the PCR reads through MiXCR, listing each CDR3 protein once. The table lists under 650,000 distinct CDR3 sequences, just under 20% of them singletons. The sample was naive CD8+ T cells from blood, with Jurkat cell RNA spiked in. Subset indicated: FACS-sorted CD8+CD4-CCR7+CD45RA+ naive T cells. The receptor set was obtained from a human donor in good health. Some libraries in this study had Jurkat cell RNA spiked in.

The table lists this clonotype with many counts. The chain has TRBV20-1 and TRBJ1-1, with 8 bases aligning to TRBD1. The trim removed 5 bases at V and 0 bases at J, leaving 8 bases unmatched. CDR3 length: 15 residues. The germline CDR1 and CDR2 sequences are DFQATT and SNEGSKA (reference sequence). The CDR3 DNA reads as TGCAGTGCTGACACAGGGGGAAATATGAACACTGAAGCTTTCTTT. Amino acids: CSADTGGNMNTEAFF.

The V call is TRBV19, the J call TRBJ2-7, with TRBD2 matching over 13 bases. Germline CDR1 LNHDA, CDR2 SQIVND (reference sequence). V shed 3 bases and J 12 bases; nucleotides not matched to a gene: 8. This CDR3 comprises 14 residues. DNA of the CDR3: TGTGCCAGTAGTATCGGACTAGCGGGAGAGACATGGTACTTC. Its translation is CASSIGLAGETWYF.

Many counts were recorded for this clonotype. The V gene is TRBV19, the J gene TRBJ1-1; 8 bases match TRBD1. The CDR3 has 12 amino acids. Looked up from germline, CDR1 is LNHDA and CDR2 is SQIVND (reference sequence). Trimming at V came to 7 bases and at J to 4 bases, leaving 2 bases not matched to a gene. CDR3 sequence: CASTGGITEAFF. CDR3 bases: TGTGCCAGTACAGGGGGCATCACTGAAGCTTTCTTT.

This clonotype showed up many times. The rearrangement joins TRBV5-6 to TRBJ2-3; TRBD2 agrees at 7 bases. In germline, CDR1 is SGHDT, CDR2 YYEEEE. The CDR3 is 15 residues long. Losses at the gene ends were 4 bases for V and 7 bases for J; bases not matched to a gene: 12. The CDR3 DNA is TGTGCCAGCAGCCTGGCGCTAGCGGAGATTAATACGCAGTATTTT. This encodes CASSLALAEINTQYF.

A word on this clonotype: A much larger clone is a single base away; this may be a read error. The CDR3 region is CASSSRASGNAIYF. The CDR3 DNA follows: TGTGCCAGCAGCTCCAGGGCCTCTGGAAACGCCATATATTTT. The chain uses TRBV7-8 and TRBJ1-3, with D possibly matching TRBD1 (5 bases). The CDR3 is made up of 14 amino acids. Germline V gene lookup returns CDR1 SGHVS and CDR2 FQNEAQ.

This clonotype was detected a few times. V gene TRBV5-1 combines with J gene TRBJ2-6, with TRBD2 matching 8 bases. The V gene's germline CDR1 is SGHRS and CDR2 YFSETQ. V shed 2 bases, J shed 3 bases, and the junction held 10 bases outside the gene matches. The CDR3 is 18 residues long. CDR3 loop: CASSFIGTSEGGANVLTF. CDR3 in DNA: TGCGCCAGCAGCTTTATCGGGACTAGTGAGGGTGGGGCCAACGTCCTGACTTTC.

This clonotype came up many times. This chain uses TRBV20-1 with TRBJ1-1; D is possibly TRBD1 (5 bases). V was trimmed by 1 base and J by 1 base, leaving 16 bases between them. The CDR3 sequence is 16 residues long. Germline values: CDR1 DFQATT, CDR2 SNEGSKA (reference sequence). The CDR3 region is CSARGTGVGTNTEAFF. The CDR3 DNA follows: TGCAGTGCTAGAGGGACCGGAGTGGGGACGAACACTGAAGCTTTCTTT.

The CDR3 region is CASSPFPSLDTQYF. The CDR3 DNA reads TGTGCCAGTAGTCCGTTTCCTTCGTTGGATACGCAGTATTTT. This sequence joins TRBV19 and TRBJ2-3; D is unresolved. CDR3 length: 14 residues. V lost 5 bases and J lost 6, with 15 bases in between. Germline assignment: CDR1 LNHDA and CDR2 SQIVND (reference sequence).

At least ten counts were recorded for this clonotype. This rearrangement joins TRBV28 to TRBJ2-2; 7 bases are shared with TRBD2. Germline V gene data show CDR1 as MDHEN and CDR2 as SYDVKM. The junction had 4 bases not matched to a gene; V was cut back by 5 bases and J by 4 bases. The CDR3 is 14 residues long. Here the CDR3 reads CASSQPGGTGELFF. CDR3 bases: TGTGCCAGCAGTCAGCCGGGAGGCACCGGGGAGCTGTTTTTT.

A single count supports this clonotype. A clone one base away is much larger, so this may be a read error. V gene TRBV7-9 combines with J gene TRBJ1-1; a possible D gene is TRBD1 (6 bases). The CDR3 has 14 amino acids. Looked up from germline, CDR1 is SEHNR and CDR2 is FQNEAQ (reference sequence). Here the CDR3 reads CASGLVGGAAEAFF. The CDR3, as DNA: TGTGCCAGCGGCTTAGTGGGGGGGGCGGCTGAAGCTTTCTTT.

This clonotype was counted ten times or more. This chain connects TRBV27 to TRBJ2-7; possibly TRBD2 for D (6 bases). This CDR3 is 17 amino acids long. Trimming took off 4 bases at V and 3 bases at J, with 22 bases between the two ends. Germline V lookup: CDR1 MNHEY, CDR2 SMNVEV (reference sequence). Here the CDR3 reads CASSWRGGRSLDYEQYF. In DNA form, the CDR3 reads TGTGCCAGCAGTTGGCGGGGAGGCCGCTCCCTAGACTACGAGCAGTACTTC.

A remark on this clonotype: An end of the junction does not agree with germline; a read error may underlie this. V usage is TRBV13 and J usage is TRBJ2-6; D may be TRBD1 or TRBD2 (5 bases each). Germline V gives CDR1 PRHDT, CDR2 FYEKMQ (reference sequence). This CDR3 contains 17 residues. The CDR3 DNA sequence: TGTGCCAGCAGCTTAGTAACGGATTACTCCGGGGCCATCGTCCTGACTTTC. Its translation is CASSLVTDYSGAIVLTF.

This clonotype came up many times. The chain has TRBV14 and TRBJ2-3; D unclear. The germline CDR1 and CDR2 sequences are SGHDN and FVKESK. CDR3 length: 14 amino acids. Trimming cost V 0 bases and J 2 bases, with 6 bases left between them. The CDR3 here is CASSQDSPTDTQYF. The CDR3 DNA reads TGTGCCAGCAGCCAAGACTCTCCCACAGATACGCAGTATTTT.

This clonotype appeared many times. The chain is built from TRBV11-2 and TRBJ2-3; TRBD2 aligns across 9 bases. This CDR3 is built from 15 residues. The germline V gene has CDR1 SGHAT and CDR2 FQNNGV. The ends lost 4 bases at V and 4 bases at J; junction bases unmatched: 6. The CDR3, as DNA: TGTGCCAGCAGCTCGGGCGGGGGGGCCTCAGATACGCAGTATTTT. As protein: CASSSGGGASDTQYF.

This clonotype was seen at least ten times. The chain uses TRBV4-3 and TRBJ2-7, with no clear D. The V gene lost 1 base and the J gene lost 3 bases, with 10 bases spanning the gap. Germline CDR1 LGHNA, CDR2 YSLEER. The CDR3 spans 14 residues. CDR3 DNA: TGCGCCAGCAGCCAAGCAAGTTCCCACTACGAGCAGTACTTC. Translating it yields CASSQASSHYEQYF.

This clonotype turned up a few times. J is TRBJ1-1 and V is TRBV9; 7 bases are a match to TRBD1. CDR1 and CDR2 (germline): SGDLS, YYNGEE. This CDR3 spans 13 amino acids. V shed 3 bases, J shed 4 bases, and the junction held 3 bases outside the gene matches. Here the CDR3 reads CASSEPGGTEAFF. CDR3 bases: TGTGCCAGCAGCGAGCCAGGGGGCACTGAAGCTTTCTTT. Filled out from reference TRBV9 and TRBJ1-1, the complete variable domain reads DSGVTQTPKHLITATGQRVTLRCSPRSGDLSVYWYQQSLDQGLQFLIQYYNGEERAKGNILERFSAQQFPDLHSELNLSSLELGDSALYFCASSEPGGTEAFFGQGTRLTVV.

CDR3 DNA: TGTGCCAGCAGCCAAGAAAGCGCAGATACGCAGTATTTT. The encoded protein is CASSQESADTQYF. The rearrangement uses TRBV3-1 and TRBJ2-3; D unresolved. The CDR3 totals 13 residues. Per the germline V gene, CDR1 is LGHDT and CDR2 is YNNKEL (reference sequence). Trimming left V 0 bases short and J 4 bases short, with 5 bases between.

The table lists this clonotype with a few counts. The J gene is TRBJ2-3, the V gene TRBV11-2, with 12 bases identical to TRBD1. Germline V CDR1 and CDR2: SGHAT, FQNNGV. There are 18 residues in the CDR3. Trimming cost V 1 base and J 2 bases; bases outside gene matches: 7. The CDR3 here is CASSLVRGQGAYTDTQYF. As DNA, the CDR3 is TGTGCCAGCAGCTTAGTTCGGGGACAGGGGGCCTACACAGATACGCAGTATTTT.

The chain combines TRBV10-1 with TRBJ2-7, with no clear D. V lost 8 bases to trimming and J lost 7 bases, with 24 bases between them. The CDR3 covers 15 residues. CDR1 and CDR2 (germline): WNHNN, SYGVQD (reference sequence). CDR3 bases: TGCGCCAGCTCACCTCGTTCGGGCGGACCATTGGAGCAGTACTTC. Translated, it gives CASSPRSGGPLEQYF.

This clonotype has at least ten counts. The chain joins TRBV20-1 to TRBJ1-2; 8 bases are a match to TRBD1. V shed 0 bases and J 4 bases; nucleotides not matched to a gene: 7. The germline V gene has CDR1 DFQATT and CDR2 SNEGSKA (reference sequence). This CDR3 comprises 15 residues. For the CDR3, the DNA is TGCAGTGCTAGAGATAGGGACAGGCGGGTCTATGGCTACACCTTC. It is translated as CSARDRDRRVYGYTF.

This clonotype was recorded at least ten times. The rearrangement joins TRBV21-1 to TRBJ1-5. TRBV21-1 is a listed pseudogene. There are 15 residues in the CDR3. The CDR3 region has the DNA TGTGCCAGCAGCAAAGTTACGTTTTTGGATCAGCCCCAGCATTTT. Amino acid sequence: CASSKVTFLDQPQHF.